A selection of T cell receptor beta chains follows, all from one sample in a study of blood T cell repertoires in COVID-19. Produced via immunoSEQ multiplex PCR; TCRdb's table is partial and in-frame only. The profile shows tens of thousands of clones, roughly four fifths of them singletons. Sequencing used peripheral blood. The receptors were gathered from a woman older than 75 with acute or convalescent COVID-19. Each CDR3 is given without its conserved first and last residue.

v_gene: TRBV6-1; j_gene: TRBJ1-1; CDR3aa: ASSEWGAGPNTEAF
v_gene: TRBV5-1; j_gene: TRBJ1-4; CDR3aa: ASSLGPPTGGSVMYEKLF
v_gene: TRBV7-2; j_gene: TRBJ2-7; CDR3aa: ASSAQGGRASYEQY
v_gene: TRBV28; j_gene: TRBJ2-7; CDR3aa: ASSTAGGAHYEQY
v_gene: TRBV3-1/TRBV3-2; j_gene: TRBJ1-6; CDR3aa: ASSQDPQGDSPLH
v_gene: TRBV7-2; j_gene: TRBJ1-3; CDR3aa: ASSHRVVDTIY
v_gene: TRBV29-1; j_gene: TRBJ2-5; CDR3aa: SVESYWREGTVRETQY
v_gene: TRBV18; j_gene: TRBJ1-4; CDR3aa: ASADRGNEKLF
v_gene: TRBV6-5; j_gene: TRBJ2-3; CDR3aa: ASRGEGAVDTQY
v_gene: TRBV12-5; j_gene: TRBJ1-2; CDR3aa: ASGYGTGGGYGYT
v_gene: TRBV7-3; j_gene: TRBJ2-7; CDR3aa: ASSLTGGSYEQY
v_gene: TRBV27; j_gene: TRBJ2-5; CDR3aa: ASSFQTAQETQY
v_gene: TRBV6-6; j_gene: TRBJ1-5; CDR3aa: ASSLQTHPGQPQH
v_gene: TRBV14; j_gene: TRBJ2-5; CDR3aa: ASSQGGLQETQY
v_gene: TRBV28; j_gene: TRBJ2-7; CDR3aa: ASISKRQGSPYEQY
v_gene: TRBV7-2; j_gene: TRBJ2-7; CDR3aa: ASSSGQGRGEQY
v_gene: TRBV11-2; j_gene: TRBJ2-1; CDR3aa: ASSARPRGNYNEQF
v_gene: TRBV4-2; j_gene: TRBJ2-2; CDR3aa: ASSAYLTSGGSNTGELF
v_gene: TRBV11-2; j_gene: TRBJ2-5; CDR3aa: ASSSWTSRETQY
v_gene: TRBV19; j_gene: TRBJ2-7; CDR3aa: ASSIDPPSIWGGSYEQY
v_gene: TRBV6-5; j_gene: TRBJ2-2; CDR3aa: ASSPPGTGELF